A single T cell receptor (beta chain) is shown here with its context. Germline assignment: CDR1 MGHDK and CDR2 SYGVNS. After removal of 9 bases from V and 4 bases from J, the junction contained 18 bases not matched to a gene. This CDR3 comprises 18 residues. Repertoires were generated with immunoSEQ multiplex PCR, while TCRdb's copy carries only in-frame clones and drops some. The repertoire holds tens of thousands of clones, roughly 80% seen once, with roughly 2.6% in the top ten. This record belongs to a study of neoadjuvant anti-PD-1 for oral cavity cancer. Study context: Patients without progression received a fourth nivolumab dose around day 43, then surgical resection on days 50-56.

This specimen was PBMCs, taken before nivolumab (anti-PD-1) treatment. This receptor was identified in a person between 40 and 80 years old with oral cavity squamous cell carcinoma. The rearrangement joins TRBV25-1 to TRBJ2-2; the match to TRBD1 covers 9 bases. The CDR3 loop reads CASRPGQGPSLGTGELFF. CDR3 sequence (DNA): TGTGCCAGTAGACCGGGACAGGGTCCTTCGTTGGGCACCGGGGAGCTGTTTTTT.